A single sample is the source of the 22 T cell receptor beta chains below, sequenced in a study of CD8 T cells in Susac syndrome. An amount of RNA that ranged from roughly 0.45 to 1 ug was reverse transcribed with random hexamers. TCRdb redid the calling of the immunoSEQ multiplex PCR reads with MiXCR, one entry per CDR3 protein. The sample includes around 200,000 distinct CDR3 sequences, around 95% of them seen just once. Material for sequencing was CD4+ T cells from PBMCs. The receptors come from a human donor with multiple sclerosis.

The chain employs TRBV12-3 or TRBV12-4 and TRBJ2-7, with 7 bases aligning to TRBD2. V shed 5 bases, J shed 6 bases, and the junction held 10 bases outside the gene matches. The CDR3 is made up of 14 amino acids. CDR3 amino acids: CASSLINTGGEQYF. Written as DNA, the CDR3 is TGTGCCAGCAGTCTAATCAACACGGGAGGCGAGCAGTACTTC.

This chain joins TRBV7-9 and TRBJ1-2, with a tentative D call TRBD1 (6 bases). Germline CDR1 SEHNR, CDR2 FQNEAQ (reference sequence). The CDR3 has 13 residues. Trimming pared 5 bases from V and 4 bases from J, leaving 11 bases between. Here the CDR3 DNA reads TGTGCCAGCAGCCCCGGGGGCTTCTATGGCTACACCTTC. It encodes CASSPGGFYGYTF.

The chain links TRBV11-2 to TRBJ2-4; no clear D gene. This CDR3 has 12 amino acids. Trimming pared 0 bases from V and 7 bases from J, leaving 4 bases between. The germline gives CDR1 SGHAT, CDR2 FQNNGV. CDR3: CASSLDGNIQYF. The CDR3 bases are TGTGCCAGCAGCTTAGACGGCAACATTCAGTACTTC.

The chain joins TRBV7-8 to TRBJ2-7; tentatively, D is TRBD1 (6 bases). With 4 bases removed from V and 2 bases from J, the gap between germline ends came to 15 bases. This CDR3 has 15 residues. The V gene's germline CDR1 is SGHVS and CDR2 FQNEAQ. The CDR3 DNA sequence: TGTGCCAGCAGCTCACTTCGGACAGAGGCCTACGAGCAGTACTTC. Protein: CASSSLRTEAYEQYF.

V usage is TRBV18 and J usage is TRBJ2-1; no firm D call. The CDR3 length is 11 residues. Trimming left V 2 bases short and J 7 bases short, with 3 bases between. Germline-derived CDR1 and CDR2 are KGHSH and LQKENI. The CDR3 region is CASSPRNEQFF. CDR3 nucleotide sequence: TGTGCCAGCTCACCAAGAAATGAGCAGTTCTTC.

This clonotype was detected once. The chain couples TRBV29-1 to TRBJ1-1; D is perhaps TRBD1 (5 bases). The CDR3 extends over 15 amino acids. Germline-derived CDR1 and CDR2 are SQVTM and ANQGSEA. Between the trimmed V and J ends, which lost 2 bases and 5 bases, there was a span of 18 bases. The CDR3 coding sequence is TGCAGCGTTGAAACGGAGCCAGGGCCTTGGACTGAAGCTTTCTTT. Translation gives CSVETEPGPWTEAFF.

The V gene is TRBV12-3 or TRBV12-4, the J gene TRBJ1-2, with 9 bases aligning to TRBD1. This CDR3 region has 15 residues. V gave up 5 bases and J gave up 8 bases; unmatched junction bases: 12. The CDR3 DNA reads TGTGCCAGCAGTCCTCCGGGACAGGGATGGGCCGGCTACACCTTC. This gives the protein CASSPPGQGWAGYTF.

CDR3 amino acids: CASARGLFSYEQYF. The CDR3 region has the DNA TGTGCCAGCGCCCGAGGGCTCTTCTCCTACGAGCAGTACTTC. The J gene is TRBJ2-7, the V gene TRBV3-1; D is perhaps TRBD2 (5 bases). Trimming cost V 8 bases and J 0 bases, with 14 bases left between them. The CDR3 extends over 14 amino acids. The germline gives CDR1 LGHDT, CDR2 YNNKEL (reference sequence).

The CDR3 protein is CASSLRDRVSYNEQFF. The CDR3 DNA reads as TGTGCCAGCAGCTTAAGGGACAGGGTATCTTACAATGAGCAGTTCTTC. The gene calls are TRBV7-9 and TRBJ2-1; 9 bases align to TRBD1. V dropped 2 bases and J dropped 4; count of bases not matched to a gene: 6. CDR3 length: 16 amino acids. Per the germline V gene, CDR1 is SEHNR and CDR2 is FQNEAQ (reference sequence).

The rearrangement uses TRBV7-2 and TRBJ2-6; D gene ambiguous. With 1 base removed from V and 0 bases from J, the gap between germline ends came to 7 bases. This CDR3 is built from 16 residues. Germline CDR1 and CDR2: SGHTA and FQGNSA. In DNA, the CDR3 is TGTGCCAGCAGCTTAGTGTGGAGCTCTGGGGCCAACGTCCTGACTTTC. This encodes CASSLVWSSGANVLTF. Full variable domain (outside the CDR3, taken from reference TRBV7-2 and TRBJ2-6): GAGVSQSPSNKVTEKGKDVELRCDPISGHTALYWYRQSLGQGLEFLIYFQGNSAPDKSGLPSDRFSAERTGGSVSTLTIQRTQQEDSAVYLCASSLVWSSGANVLTFGAGSRLTVL.

The genes are TRBV5-6 and TRBJ2-5, with TRBD2 identical over 9 bases. The length of the CDR3 is 15 residues. The V gene end was trimmed by 2 bases and the J gene end by 3 bases; junction bases not matched to a gene: 5. Germline-derived CDR1 and CDR2 are SGHDT and YYEEEE. CDR3 sequence (DNA): TGTGCCAGCAGCTTTCCGGGACTAGCAAAAGAGACCCAGTACTTC. Protein: CASSFPGLAKETQYF.

This clonotype has a handful of counts. V is TRBV18 and J is TRBJ1-1; a possible D gene is TRBD1 (5 bases). V lost 3 bases to trimming and J lost 2 bases, with 7 bases between them. This CDR3 is 13 amino acids long. The germline gives CDR1 KGHSH, CDR2 LQKENI. The CDR3 sequence: CASSPGGNTEAFF. The CDR3 bases are TGTGCCAGCTCACCCGGGGGTAACACTGAAGCTTTCTTT.

The table lists this clonotype with a count of one. This rearrangement joins TRBV5-5 to TRBJ2-5; 8 bases agree with TRBD2. V lost 4 bases to trimming and J lost 1 base; unmatched junction nucleotides: 6. This CDR3 spans 15 amino acids. CDR1 SGHKS and CDR2 YYEKEE come from the germline V gene (reference sequence). The CDR3 loop reads CASSRRGGLQETQYF. The DNA of the CDR3 is TGTGCCAGCAGCAGACGGGGGGGCCTCCAAGAGACCCAGTACTTC.

The chain joins TRBV29-1 to TRBJ2-1; D ambiguous. Germline loops: CDR1 SQVTM, CDR2 ANQGSEA. The CDR3 runs to 12 residues. V was pared by 6 bases and J by 9 bases, with 15 bases between. The CDR3: CSVTPLGSEQFF. In DNA, the CDR3 is TGCAGCGTCACCCCATTGGGTAGTGAGCAGTTCTTC.

The chain joins TRBV7-9 to TRBJ1-2; D ambiguous. The V and J ends lost 3 bases and 3 bases respectively, with 14 bases between them. The CDR3 is 15 amino acids. Germline V gene data show CDR1 as SEHNR and CDR2 as FQNEAQ (reference sequence). The CDR3 protein is CASSFESRLYYGYTF. CDR3 nucleotide sequence: TGTGCCAGCAGCTTCGAGTCCAGGCTATACTATGGCTACACCTTC.

This chain uses TRBV12-3 or TRBV12-4 with TRBJ2-3; unclear D gene. V was trimmed by 5 bases and J by 2 bases, leaving 11 bases between them. The CDR3 loop spans 14 amino acids. The CDR3 DNA sequence: TGTGCCAGCAGTCCCTTCAGGAACACAGATACGCAGTATTTT. It encodes CASSPFRNTDTQYF.

This rearrangement joins TRBV30 to TRBJ1-2, with D tentatively TRBD1 (5 bases). This CDR3 spans 12 amino acids. Germline CDR1 GTSNPN, CDR2 SVGIG (reference sequence). The V end lost 2 bases, the J end lost 5 bases, and 9 bases lay between the germline ends. CDR3: CAWSPRQYGYTF. DNA for the CDR3: TGTGCCTGGAGTCCCCGACAGTATGGCTACACCTTC.

V usage is TRBV28 and J usage is TRBJ1-2; 9 bases map to TRBD1. In germline, CDR1 is MDHEN, CDR2 SYDVKM. The CDR3 sequence is 16 residues long. J was trimmed by 5 bases and V by 5 bases; bases with no gene match: 12. CDR3 sequence reads: CASSNPPGQGRYGYTF. Here the CDR3 DNA reads TGTGCCAGCAGTAACCCCCCGGGACAGGGAAGGTATGGCTACACCTTC.

The chain joins TRBV13 to TRBJ2-5; D call uncertain. Between the trimmed V and J ends, which lost 5 bases and 0 bases, there was a span of 13 bases. Germline V lookup: CDR1 PRHDT, CDR2 FYEKMQ (reference sequence). This CDR3 has 15 residues. Written as DNA, the CDR3 is TGTGCCAGCAGCCTGAAGGGCGCCCACCAAGAGACCCAGTACTTC. This encodes CASSLKGAHQETQYF.

The chain joins TRBV18 to TRBJ1-1; D is unresolved. The ends were cut back, 6 bases at V and 0 bases at J, with 11 bases in the middle. CDR3 length: 14 amino acids. Germline V gene lookup returns CDR1 KGHSH and CDR2 LQKENI. CDR3 nucleotide sequence: TGTGCCAGCTCCCTTAAGTCCTTGAACACTGAAGCTTTCTTT. Translating gives CASSLKSLNTEAFF.

The chain couples TRBV20-1 to TRBJ2-5; 8 nucleotides line up with TRBD1. Trimming at V came to 7 bases and at J to 3 bases, leaving 16 bases not matched to a gene. The CDR3 totals 16 residues. Per the germline V gene, CDR1 is DFQATT and CDR2 is SNEGSKA (reference sequence). DNA for the CDR3: TGCAGTGTCATAAGACAGGGGTGGGCACCTAAAGAGACCCAGTACTTC. Translated: CSVIRQGWAPKETQYF.

The chain joins TRBV29-1 to TRBJ1-2; a possible D gene is TRBD1 (6 bases). This CDR3 is 13 amino acids long. Trimming took off 7 bases at V and 6 bases at J, with 18 bases between the two ends. Germline lookup yields CDR1 SQVTM and CDR2 ANQGSEA. In DNA, the CDR3 is TGCAGCGCCCACTTCCGGGACATAAATGGCTACACCTTC. The encoded protein is CSAHFRDINGYTF.